This T cell receptor beta chain is from a study of neurological immune-mediated disorders. Study results and limitations: The level of TCR clonal expansion was highest in patients with HTLV-1-associated myelopathy and lowest in multiple sclerosis, where it fell below the level seen in healthy controls.

This CDR3 comprises 17 residues. The junction had 11 bases not matched to a gene; V was cut back by 3 bases and J by 4 bases. In germline, CDR1 is SGHKS, CDR2 YYEKEE (reference sequence). In this sample, this clonotype turned up many times. The target antigen is unknown. 5'RACE employing 10-nucleotide random UMIs yielded the cDNA. Every sequencing run returned over 190 million TCR-beta sequences, which were derived from 15-18 subjects. TCRdb re-called the 5' RACE reads through MiXCR, storing one row per CDR3 protein. This sample yields around 69,000 distinct CDR3 sequences, of which 3% to 3.5% are seen a single time; over 3.5% belongs to the top ten.

The chain carries TRBV5-5 and TRBJ1-5, with TRBD1 identical over 9 bases. What was sequenced was PBMCs. This receptor was obtained from a man aged 40-49 years with multiple sclerosis. CDR3 sequence (DNA): TGTGCCAGCAGCTACGAACCGGGGACAGGGCGAAATCAGCCCCAGCATTTT. Translating gives CASSYEPGTGRNQPQHF.